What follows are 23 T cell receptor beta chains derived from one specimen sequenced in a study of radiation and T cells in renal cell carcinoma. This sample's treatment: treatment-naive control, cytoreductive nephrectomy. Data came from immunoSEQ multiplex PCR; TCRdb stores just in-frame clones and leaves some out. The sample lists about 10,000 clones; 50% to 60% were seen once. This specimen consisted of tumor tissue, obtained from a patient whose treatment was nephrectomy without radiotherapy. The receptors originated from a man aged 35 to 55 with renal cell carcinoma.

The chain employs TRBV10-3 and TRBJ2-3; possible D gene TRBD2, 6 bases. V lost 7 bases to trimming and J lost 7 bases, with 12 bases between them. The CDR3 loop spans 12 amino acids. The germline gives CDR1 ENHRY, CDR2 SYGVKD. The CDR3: CAIKEGGNTQYF. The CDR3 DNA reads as TGTGCCATCAAAGAGGGAGGTAATACGCAGTATTTT.

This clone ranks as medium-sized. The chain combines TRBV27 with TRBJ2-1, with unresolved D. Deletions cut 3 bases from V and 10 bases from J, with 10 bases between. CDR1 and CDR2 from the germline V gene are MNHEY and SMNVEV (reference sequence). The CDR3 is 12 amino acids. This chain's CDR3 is CASSLTFGEQFF. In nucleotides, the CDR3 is TGTGCCAGCAGTTTGACCTTTGGAGAGCAGTTCTTC.

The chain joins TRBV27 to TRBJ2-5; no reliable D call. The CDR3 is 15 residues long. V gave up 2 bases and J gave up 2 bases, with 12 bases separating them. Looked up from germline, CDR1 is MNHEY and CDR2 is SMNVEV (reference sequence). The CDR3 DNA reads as TGTGCCAGCAGTTTAAGCTGGACGAGGCAAGAGACCCAGTACTTC. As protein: CASSLSWTRQETQYF.

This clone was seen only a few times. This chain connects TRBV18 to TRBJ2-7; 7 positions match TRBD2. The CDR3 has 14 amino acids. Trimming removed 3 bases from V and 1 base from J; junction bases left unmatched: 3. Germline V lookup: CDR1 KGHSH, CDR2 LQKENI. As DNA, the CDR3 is TGTGCCAGCTCACCGGCTAGCGGATCCTACGAGCAGTACTTC. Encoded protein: CASSPASGSYEQYF.

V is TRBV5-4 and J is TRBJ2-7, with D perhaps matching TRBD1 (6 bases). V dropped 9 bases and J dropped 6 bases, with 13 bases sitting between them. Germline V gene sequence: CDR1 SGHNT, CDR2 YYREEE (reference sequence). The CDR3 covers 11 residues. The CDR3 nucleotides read TGTGCCACACAGGGCGTGGGCGAGCAGTACTTC. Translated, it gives CATQGVGEQYF.

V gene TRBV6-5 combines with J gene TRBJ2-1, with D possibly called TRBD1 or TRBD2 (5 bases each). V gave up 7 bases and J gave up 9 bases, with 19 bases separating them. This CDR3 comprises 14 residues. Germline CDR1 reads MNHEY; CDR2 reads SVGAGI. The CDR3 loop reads CASIGFRDPSEQFF. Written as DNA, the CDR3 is TGTGCCAGCATAGGATTCCGGGACCCTAGTGAGCAGTTCTTC.

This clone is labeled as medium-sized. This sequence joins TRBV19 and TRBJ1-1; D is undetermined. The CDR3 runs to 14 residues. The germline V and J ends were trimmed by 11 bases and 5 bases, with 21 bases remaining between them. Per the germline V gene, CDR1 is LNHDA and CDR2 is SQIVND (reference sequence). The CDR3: CASIQKGSWTEAFF. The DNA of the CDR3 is TGTGCCTCAATCCAAAAGGGCAGTTGGACTGAAGCTTTCTTT.

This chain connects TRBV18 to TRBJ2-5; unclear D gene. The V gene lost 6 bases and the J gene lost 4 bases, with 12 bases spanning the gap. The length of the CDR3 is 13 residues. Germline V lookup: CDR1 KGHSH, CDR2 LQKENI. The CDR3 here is CASSFARLETQYF. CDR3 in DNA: TGTGCCAGCTCCTTCGCCAGGTTAGAGACCCAGTACTTC.

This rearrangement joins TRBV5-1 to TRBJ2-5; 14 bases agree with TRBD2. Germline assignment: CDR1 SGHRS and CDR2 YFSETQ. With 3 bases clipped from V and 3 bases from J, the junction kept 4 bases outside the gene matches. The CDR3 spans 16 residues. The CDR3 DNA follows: TGCGCCAGCAGCTACCGACTAGCGGGAGGGGAAGAGACCCAGTACTTC. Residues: CASSYRLAGGEETQYF.

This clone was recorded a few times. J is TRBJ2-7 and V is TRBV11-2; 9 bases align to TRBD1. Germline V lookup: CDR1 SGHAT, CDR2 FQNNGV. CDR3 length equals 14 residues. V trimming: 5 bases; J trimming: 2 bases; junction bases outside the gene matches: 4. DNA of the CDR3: TGTGCCAGCAGCCTAGGACAGGGGCCCTACGAGCAGTACTTC. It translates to CASSLGQGPYEQYF. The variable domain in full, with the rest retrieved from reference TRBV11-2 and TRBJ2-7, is EAGVAQSPRYKIIEKRQSVAFWCNPISGHATLYWYQQILGQGPKLLIQFQNNGVVDDSQLPKDRFSAERLKGVDSTLKIQPAKLEDSAVYLCASSLGQGPYEQYFGPGTRLTVT.

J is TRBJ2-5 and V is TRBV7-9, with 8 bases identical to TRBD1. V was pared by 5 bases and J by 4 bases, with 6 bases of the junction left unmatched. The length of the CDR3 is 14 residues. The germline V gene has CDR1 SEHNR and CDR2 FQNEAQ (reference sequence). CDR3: CASSPRQGLETQYF. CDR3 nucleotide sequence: TGTGCCAGCAGCCCACGACAGGGGCTAGAGACCCAGTACTTC.

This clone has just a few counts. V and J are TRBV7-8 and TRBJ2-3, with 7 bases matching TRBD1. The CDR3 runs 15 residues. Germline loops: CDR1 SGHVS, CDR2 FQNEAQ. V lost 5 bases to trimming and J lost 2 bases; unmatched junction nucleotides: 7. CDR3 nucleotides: TGTGCCAGCAGCCTAAGACAGGGAATCACAGATACGCAGTATTTT. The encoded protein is CASSLRQGITDTQYF.

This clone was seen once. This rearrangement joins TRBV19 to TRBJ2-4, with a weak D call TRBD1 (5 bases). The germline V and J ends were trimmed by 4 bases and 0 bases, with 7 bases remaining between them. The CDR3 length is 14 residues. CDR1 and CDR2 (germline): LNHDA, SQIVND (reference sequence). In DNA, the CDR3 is TGTGCCAGTAGTAATCAGGGAGCCAAAAACATTCAGTACTTC. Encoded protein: CASSNQGAKNIQYF.

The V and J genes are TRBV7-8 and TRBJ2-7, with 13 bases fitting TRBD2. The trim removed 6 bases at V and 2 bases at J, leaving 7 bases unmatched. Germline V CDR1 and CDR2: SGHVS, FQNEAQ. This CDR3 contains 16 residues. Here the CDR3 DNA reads TGTGCCAGCAGTCCGCGGACTAGCGGGAGAGCCTACGAGCAGTACGTC. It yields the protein CASSPRTSGRAYEQYV.

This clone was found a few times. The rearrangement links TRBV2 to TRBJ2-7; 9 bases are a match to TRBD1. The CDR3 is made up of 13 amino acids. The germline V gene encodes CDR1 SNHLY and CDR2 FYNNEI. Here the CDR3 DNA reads TGTGCAACCACCGGGACAGGGACCAACGAGCAGTACTTC. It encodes CATTGTGTNEQYF.

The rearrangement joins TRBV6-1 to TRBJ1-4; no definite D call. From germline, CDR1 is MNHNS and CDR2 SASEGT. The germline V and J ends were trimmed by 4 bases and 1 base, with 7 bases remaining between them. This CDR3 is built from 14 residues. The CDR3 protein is CASSVSGTNEKLFF. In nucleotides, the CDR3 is TGTGCCAGCAGTGTATCCGGAACTAATGAAAAACTGTTTTTT.

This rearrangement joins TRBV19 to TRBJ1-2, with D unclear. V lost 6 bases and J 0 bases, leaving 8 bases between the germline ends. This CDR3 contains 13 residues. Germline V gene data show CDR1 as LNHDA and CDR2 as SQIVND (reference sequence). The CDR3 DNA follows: TGTGCCAGTAGCCCCGCAGCTAACTATGGCTACACCTTC. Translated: CASSPAANYGYTF.

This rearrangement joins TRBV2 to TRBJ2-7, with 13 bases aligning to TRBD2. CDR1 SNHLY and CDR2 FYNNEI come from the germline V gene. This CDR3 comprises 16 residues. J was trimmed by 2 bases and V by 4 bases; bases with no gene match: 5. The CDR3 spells CASSGLAGGKTYEQYF. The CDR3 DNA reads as TGTGCCAGCAGTGGACTAGCGGGAGGTAAGACCTACGAGCAGTACTTC.

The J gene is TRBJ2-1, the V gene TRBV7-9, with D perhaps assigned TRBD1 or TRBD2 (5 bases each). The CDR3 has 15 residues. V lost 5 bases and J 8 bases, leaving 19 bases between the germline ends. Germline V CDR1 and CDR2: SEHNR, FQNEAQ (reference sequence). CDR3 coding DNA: TGTGCCAGCAGCCCTACCGGTCAGAGGGGCTATGAGCAGTTCTTC. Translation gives CASSPTGQRGYEQFF.

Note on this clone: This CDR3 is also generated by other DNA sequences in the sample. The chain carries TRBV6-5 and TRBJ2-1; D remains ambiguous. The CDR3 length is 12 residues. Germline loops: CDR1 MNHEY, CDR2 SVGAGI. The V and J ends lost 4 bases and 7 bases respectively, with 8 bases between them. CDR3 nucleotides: TGTGCCAGCAGTTTGCCTGGGAATGAGCAGTTCTTC. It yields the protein CASSLPGNEQFF.

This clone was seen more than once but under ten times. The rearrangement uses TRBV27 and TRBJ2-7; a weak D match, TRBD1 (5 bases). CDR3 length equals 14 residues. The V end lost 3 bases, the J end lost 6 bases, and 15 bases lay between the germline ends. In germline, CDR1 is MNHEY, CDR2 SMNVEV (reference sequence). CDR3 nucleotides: TGTGCCAGCAGTTTCACCCAGGGTCTTTCCGAGCAGTACTTC. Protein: CASSFTQGLSEQYF.

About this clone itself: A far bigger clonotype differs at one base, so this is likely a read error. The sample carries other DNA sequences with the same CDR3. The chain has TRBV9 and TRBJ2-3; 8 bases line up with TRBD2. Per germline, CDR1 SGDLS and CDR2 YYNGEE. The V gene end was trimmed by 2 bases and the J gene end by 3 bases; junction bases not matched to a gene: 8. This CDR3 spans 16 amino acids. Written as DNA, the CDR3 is TGTGCCAGCAGCGTGGGGAACCGGGGGGGGACAGATACGCAGTATTTT. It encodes CASSVGNRGGTDTQYF. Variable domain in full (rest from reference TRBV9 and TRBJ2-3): DSGVTQTPKHLITATGQRVTLRCSPRSGDLSVYWYQQSLDQGLQFLIQYYNGEERAKGNILERFSAQQFPDLHSELNLSSLELGDSALYFCASSVGNRGGTDTQYFGPGTRLTVL.

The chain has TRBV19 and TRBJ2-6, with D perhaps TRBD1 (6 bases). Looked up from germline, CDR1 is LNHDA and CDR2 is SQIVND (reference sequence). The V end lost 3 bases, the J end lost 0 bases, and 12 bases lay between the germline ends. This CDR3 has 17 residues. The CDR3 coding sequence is TGTGCCAGTAGTATGGACAGCCGGACCTCTGGGGCCAACGTCCTGACTTTC. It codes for CASSMDSRTSGANVLTF. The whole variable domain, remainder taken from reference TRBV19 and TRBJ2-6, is DGGITQSPKYLFRKEGQNVTLSCEQNLNHDAMYWYRQDPGQGLRLIYYSQIVNDFQKGDIAEGYSVSREKKESFPLTVTSAQKNPTAFYLCASSMDSRTSGANVLTFGAGSRLTVL.